The 13 T cell receptor beta chains in this list originate from one sample, sequenced in a study of tumor-infiltrating lymphocytes in primary liver carcinoma. A constant-region primer served to make TCR beta cDNA from approximately 490 ng total RNA. Researchers made the TCR beta libraries by running three nested multiplex PCR rounds with slightly modified ARM-PCR. TRBV1-TRBV30 forward primers paired with a C-beta reverse primer drove the first two PCR rounds, about 10 cycles each. Via MiXCR, TCRdb re-called the multiplex PCR reads, giving one row per CDR3 protein. The repertoire holds around 210,000 distinct CDR3 sequences, with almost 65% as singletons. Alongside blood RNA obtained from unsorted whole blood, germline DNA was also extracted. Source material: peripheral blood. Every receptor here comes from a woman aged 55-75 years with primary liver carcinoma and hepatitis B virus infection.

This chain uses TRBV29-1 with TRBJ1-1, with 7 bases fitting TRBD1. Trimming took 8 bases from V and 6 from J; bases not matched to a gene: 12. Germline V CDR1 and CDR2: SQVTM, ANQGSEA. The CDR3 has 13 residues. CDR3 sequence (DNA): TGCAGCAGACTGCAGGGGGGTAGGCCTGAAGCTTTCTTT. It encodes CSRLQGGRPEAFF.

In the case of this clonotype: A read error is possible here, since a much larger clone lies one base away. The V gene is TRBV12-3 or TRBV12-4, the J gene TRBJ2-7; the D gene could be TRBD1 or TRBD2 (8 bases each). This CDR3 is built from 15 residues. V was pared by 6 bases and J by 3 bases, with 18 bases between. CDR3 nucleotides: TGTGCCAGCAGCCGGGCGGGGGGACAGGACTACGAGCAGTACTTC. It specifies CASSRAGGQDYEQYF.

In this sample, this clonotype turned up many times. V usage is TRBV20-1 and J usage is TRBJ1-1; D remains ambiguous. Germline CDR1 and CDR2: DFQATT and SNEGSKA (reference sequence). The V end lost 6 bases, the J end lost 4 bases, and 18 bases lay between the germline ends. CDR3 length: 14 amino acids. This CDR3 is CSAPLTRAGTEAFF. In nucleotides, the CDR3 is TGCAGTGCACCGCTGACAAGGGCGGGCACTGAAGCTTTCTTT.

J is TRBJ2-7 and V is TRBV29-1; 10 bases fit TRBD2. V lost 4 bases to trimming and J lost 2 bases; unmatched junction nucleotides: 2. The CDR3 sequence is 13 residues long. Germline CDR1 SQVTM, CDR2 ANQGSEA. The CDR3 bases are TGCAGCGTTGGGACTAGCGGACCCTACGAGCAGTACTTC. Translation gives CSVGTSGPYEQYF.

The gene calls are TRBV11-2 and TRBJ2-7, with 7 positions matching TRBD2. This CDR3 region has 13 residues. V was clipped by 1 base and J by 5 bases; unmatched bases: 2. Germline-derived CDR1 and CDR2 are SGHAT and FQNNGV. The CDR3 is CASSLGGGHEQYF. The CDR3 DNA follows: TGTGCCAGCAGCTTAGGCGGGGGTCACGAGCAGTACTTC.

Only a few counts were recorded for this clonotype. The V call is TRBV7-9, the J call TRBJ2-5; 8 positions agree with TRBD2. The CDR3 is 15 amino acids. V gave up 1 base and J gave up 4 bases; unmatched junction bases: 5. Germline V lookup: CDR1 SEHNR, CDR2 FQNEAQ (reference sequence). The CDR3 DNA is TGTGCCAGCAGCTTAGGTGCGGGAGGAGCAGAGACCCAGTACTTC. Translated, it gives CASSLGAGGAETQYF.

Details on this clonotype: Because it lacks the conserved phenylalanine or tryptophan at the end, this CDR3 is likely a read error. The chain links TRBV7-8 to TRBJ1-6, with D unclear. The CDR3 extends over 13 amino acids. V dropped 7 bases and J dropped 7 bases, with 11 bases sitting between them. Per germline, CDR1 SGHVS and CDR2 FQNEAQ. The CDR3 loop reads CASNSRGNSPLHY. DNA for the CDR3: TGTGCCAGCAACTCCCGTGGGAATTCACCCCTCCACTAT.

Notes on this clonotype: Because the CDR3 is missing its conserved closing phenylalanine or tryptophan, this is likely a read error. The chain has TRBV4-2 and TRBJ2-7; 12 bases agree with TRBD2. V lost 0 bases to trimming and J lost 8 bases; unmatched junction nucleotides: 8. The CDR3 is made up of 16 amino acids. Germline CDR1 LGHNA, CDR2 YNFKEQ. The CDR3 sequence is CASSQDAGTSGYKQYY. The CDR3 bases are TGTGCCAGCAGCCAAGACGCTGGGACTAGCGGGTACAAGCAGTACTAC.

V and J are TRBV11-3 and TRBJ1-4; D is uncertain. The CDR3 has 14 amino acids. The germline V and J ends were trimmed by 5 bases and 10 bases, with 17 bases remaining between them. CDR1 and CDR2 from the germline V gene are SGHNT and YENEEA. CDR3 loop: CASSHGRSSVKLFF. CDR3 bases: TGTGCCAGCAGCCACGGGAGATCGAGTGTAAAACTGTTTTTT.

This clonotype came up a few times. The rearrangement joins TRBV5-1 to TRBJ2-7; D possibly uses TRBD1 or TRBD2 (7 bases each). This CDR3 has 15 residues. Trimming removed 0 bases at V and 2 bases at J, with 12 bases between. In germline, CDR1 is SGHRS, CDR2 YFSETQ. The CDR3 spells CASSLVGGGAYEQYF. The CDR3 nucleotides are TGCGCCAGCAGCTTGGTGGGAGGGGGCGCCTACGAGCAGTACTTC.

The V call is TRBV5-1, the J call TRBJ2-5; 9 bases agree with TRBD1. V shed 4 bases and J 5 bases; nucleotides not matched to a gene: 9. Looked up from germline, CDR1 is SGHRS and CDR2 is YFSETQ. The length of the CDR3 is 15 residues. The CDR3, as DNA: TGCGCCAGCAGCCTGGGACAGGGACTGGGGGAGACCCAGTACTTC. Translated, it gives CASSLGQGLGETQYF. Based on the CDR3 plus reference TRBV5-1 and TRBJ2-5, the full variable domain is KAGVTQTPRYLIKTRGQQVTLSCSPISGHRSVSWYQQTPGQGLQFLFEYFSETQRNKGNFPGRFSGRQFSNSRSEMNVSTLELGDSALYLCASSLGQGLGETQYFGPGTRLLVL.

This clonotype was picked up many times. The chain has TRBV4-2 and TRBJ2-5; TRBD2 matches 13 bases. J was trimmed by 9 bases and V by 6 bases; bases with no gene match: 19. The CDR3 runs 18 residues. Germline V gives CDR1 LGHNA, CDR2 YNFKEQ. In DNA form, the CDR3 reads TGTGCCAGCAGTCTAGGATCTACTAGCGGGAGGGCCAGGGGGGCCCAGTACTTC. It yields the protein CASSLGSTSGRARGAQYF.

J is TRBJ2-1 and V is TRBV28; D possibly corresponds to TRBD1 (5 bases). With 6 bases removed from V and 0 bases from J, the gap between germline ends came to 12 bases. The CDR3 is 15 residues long. Per the germline V gene, CDR1 is MDHEN and CDR2 is SYDVKM. This chain's CDR3 is CASRGLVSSYNEQFF. Here the CDR3 DNA reads TGTGCCAGCAGGGGGCTAGTTAGCTCCTACAATGAGCAGTTCTTC.